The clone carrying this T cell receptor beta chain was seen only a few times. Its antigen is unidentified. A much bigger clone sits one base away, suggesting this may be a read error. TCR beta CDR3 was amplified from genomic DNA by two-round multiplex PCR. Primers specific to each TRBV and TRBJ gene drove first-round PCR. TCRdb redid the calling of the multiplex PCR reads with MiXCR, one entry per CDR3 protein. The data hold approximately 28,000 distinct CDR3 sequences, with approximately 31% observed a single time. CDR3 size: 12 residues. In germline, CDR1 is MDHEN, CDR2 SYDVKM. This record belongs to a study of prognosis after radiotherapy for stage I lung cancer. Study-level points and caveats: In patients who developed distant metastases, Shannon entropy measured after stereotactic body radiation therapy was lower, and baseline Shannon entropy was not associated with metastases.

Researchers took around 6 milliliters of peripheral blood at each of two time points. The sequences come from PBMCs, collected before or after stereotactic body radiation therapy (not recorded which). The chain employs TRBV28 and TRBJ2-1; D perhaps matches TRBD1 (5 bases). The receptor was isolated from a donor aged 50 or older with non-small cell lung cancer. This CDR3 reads CASRQARNEHFF. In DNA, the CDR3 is TGTGCCAGCAGACAGGCTAGAAATGAGCATTTCTTC.